Listed here are 32 T cell receptor beta chains from one sample, sequenced in a study of T cells in localized non-small cell lung cancer. Assay: immunoSEQ multiplex PCR; the TCRdb copy retains only in-frame clones and omits some. Altogether about 53,000 clones are present, around 80% being singletons, with the ten largest covering about a sixth. The specimen was peripheral blood mononuclear cells, collected before any cancer treatment. The receptors shown here come from a man aged 40-75 years with stage III lung adenocarcinoma.

The chain links TRBV9 to TRBJ1-2; 8 nucleotides agree with TRBD1. The CDR3 has 17 residues. J was trimmed by 2 bases and V by 0 bases; bases with no gene match: 9. Germline V gene lookup returns CDR1 SGDLS and CDR2 YYNGEE. The CDR3 region has the DNA TGTGCCAGCAGCGTAGACCAGGGGGCGACCATCAACTATGGCTACACCTTC. Translated: CASSVDQGATINYGYTF.

The chain uses TRBV5-5 and TRBJ1-2; D uncertain. There are 11 residues in the CDR3. CDR1 and CDR2 from the germline V gene are SGHKS and YYEKEE (reference sequence). Deletions cut 0 bases from V and 8 bases from J, with 5 bases between. The CDR3 nucleotides read TGTGCCAGCAGCTTGGACACGGGCTACACCTTC. Amino acid sequence: CASSLDTGYTF. The whole variable domain, remainder taken from reference TRBV5-5 and TRBJ1-2, is DAGVTQSPTHLIKTRGQQVTLRCSPISGHKSVSWYQQVLGQGPQFIFQYYEKEERGRGNFPDRFSARQFPNYSSELNVNALLLGDSALYLCASSLDTGYTFGSGTRLTVV.

This chain connects TRBV7-9 to TRBJ1-3, with no clear D. Germline lookup yields CDR1 SEHNR and CDR2 FQNEAQ (reference sequence). Trimming stripped 1 base from V and 2 bases from J, with 6 bases between. The CDR3 is 14 amino acids. CDR3 in amino acids: CASSLGLTGNTIYF. The CDR3, as DNA: TGTGCCAGCAGCTTAGGACTAACTGGAAACACCATATATTTT. The full variable domain, with the rest looked up from reference TRBV7-9 and TRBJ1-3, is DTGVSQNPRHKITKRGQNVTFRCDPISEHNRLYWYRQTLGQGPEFLTYFQNEAQLEKSRLLSDRFSAERPKGSFSTLEIQRTEQGDSAMYLCASSLGLTGNTIYFGEGSWLTVV.

The chain uses TRBV25-1 and TRBJ2-3; perhaps TRBD2 as D (6 bases). Germline values: CDR1 MGHDK, CDR2 SYGVNS. The CDR3 runs to 13 residues. Trimming took off 1 base at V and 11 bases at J, with 13 bases between the two ends. The CDR3 coding sequence is TGTGCCAGCAGTGAATGGGGGGTAGACGGGCAGTATTTT. Residues: CASSEWGVDGQYF.

In this sample, this clone turned up a few times. This sequence joins TRBV2 and TRBJ1-5, with TRBD1 as a possible D gene (6 bases). This CDR3 has 13 residues. In germline, CDR1 is SNHLY, CDR2 FYNNEI. Trimming took off 7 bases at V and 5 bases at J, with 12 bases between the two ends. The DNA of the CDR3 is TGTGCCAGCATAGGACAGACTGATCAGCCCCAGCATTTT. Translated, it gives CASIGQTDQPQHF. Combining the CDR3 with reference TRBV2 and TRBJ1-5 gives the whole variable domain EPEVTQTPSHQVTQMGQEVILRCVPISNHLYFYWYRQILGQKVEFLVSFYNNEISEKSEIFDDQFSVERPDGSNFTLKIRSTKLEDSAMYFCASIGQTDQPQHFGDGTRLSIL.

V and J are TRBV7-2 and TRBJ2-5; 8 bases match TRBD2. With 2 bases clipped from V and 2 bases from J, the junction kept 4 bases outside the gene matches. Per germline, CDR1 SGHTA and CDR2 FQGNSA. The CDR3 sequence is 15 residues long. For the CDR3, the DNA is TGTGCCAGCAGCTTACAAGCGGGGGTACAAGAGACCCAGTACTTC. This encodes CASSLQAGVQETQYF.

V and J are TRBV6-1 and TRBJ2-7, with no clear D. V was clipped by 4 bases and J by 1 base, with 17 bases between them. Germline V CDR1 and CDR2: MNHNS, SASEGT. The CDR3 consists of 16 residues. The DNA for the CDR3 is TGTGCCAGCAGTGTTCCTCCCCGGTGGAGTTCCTACGAGCAGTACTTC. Its protein product is CASSVPPRWSSYEQYF.

V is TRBV30 and J is TRBJ2-7; D not certain. Trimming cost V 4 bases and J 2 bases, with 15 bases left between them. There are 14 residues in the CDR3. The germline CDR1 and CDR2 sequences are GTSNPN and SVGIG (reference sequence). CDR3 residues: CAWTSWTDAYEQYF. CDR3 DNA sequence: TGTGCCTGGACCTCCTGGACCGATGCCTACGAGCAGTACTTC.

The gene calls are TRBV7-2 and TRBJ2-7; D call uncertain. The CDR3 spans 14 residues. Between the trimmed V and J ends, which lost 1 base and 4 bases, there was a span of 11 bases. Germline assignment: CDR1 SGHTA and CDR2 FQGNSA. The CDR3 nucleotides read TGTGCCAGCAGCTTAGGGGGAACCCTATACGAGCAGTACTTC. Amino acid sequence: CASSLGGTLYEQYF.

V gene TRBV4-1 combines with J gene TRBJ2-7; 9 bases line up with TRBD1. J gave up 7 bases and V 1 base, and 5 bases lay outside the gene matches. CDR3 length equals 14 residues. Germline CDR1 is MGHRA and CDR2 is YSYEKL. The CDR3 region is CASSQGDRAREQYF. Written as DNA, the CDR3 is TGCGCCAGCAGCCAAGGGGACAGGGCTCGAGAGCAGTACTTC.

This clone has a handful of counts. The CDR3 loop reads CASSLGTGRELFF. The DNA of the CDR3 is TGCGCCAGCAGCTTGGGGACAGGGCGGGAACTGTTTTTT. The V and J genes are TRBV5-1 and TRBJ1-4; 8 nucleotides align to TRBD1. CDR1 SGHRS and CDR2 YFSETQ come from the germline V gene. The CDR3 has 13 residues. V was clipped by 0 bases and J by 12 bases; unmatched bases: 4.

This chain connects TRBV4-3 to TRBJ2-7; no clear D gene. Germline values: CDR1 LGHNA, CDR2 YSLEER. Trimming removed 2 bases at V and 3 bases at J, with 14 bases between. The CDR3 runs 15 residues. CDR3 amino acids: CASSQQVSLNYEQYF. In DNA, the CDR3 is TGCGCCAGCAGCCAACAGGTTTCTCTCAACTACGAGCAGTACTTC.

V and J are TRBV10-2 and TRBJ1-4; D call uncertain. Trimming removed 7 bases at V and 0 bases at J, with 9 bases between. This CDR3 has 14 amino acids. CDR1 is WSHSY, CDR2 SAAADI, per germline. The CDR3 DNA is TGCGCCAGCAAGCAAACCGCAACTAATGAAAAACTGTTTTTT. The encoded protein is CASKQTATNEKLFF.

This clone has more than one count but fewer than ten. This chain connects TRBV27 to TRBJ2-7; D possibly uses TRBD1 or TRBD2 (5 bases each). Per the germline V gene, CDR1 is MNHEY and CDR2 is SMNVEV (reference sequence). V was trimmed by 7 bases and J by 6 bases, leaving 16 bases between them. This CDR3 has 13 residues. The CDR3 coding sequence is TGTGCCAGCATTCCACCTGGGGGAAGCGAGCAGTACTTC. This translates into CASIPPGGSEQYF.

The chain recombines TRBV9 with TRBJ1-1; possibly TRBD1 for D (6 bases). This CDR3 has 14 residues. V was clipped by 0 bases and J by 8 bases, with 14 bases between them. Germline assignment: CDR1 SGDLS and CDR2 YYNGEE. CDR3 sequence reads: CASSVGGTSPEAFF. CDR3 sequence (DNA): TGTGCCAGCAGCGTAGGAGGGACAAGCCCCGAAGCTTTCTTT.

V usage is TRBV6-1 and J usage is TRBJ2-1, with 10 bases that match TRBD2. This CDR3 has 14 residues. CDR1 is MNHNS, CDR2 SASEGT, per germline. V gave up 5 bases and J gave up 9 bases; unmatched junction bases: 7. The CDR3 sequence: CASSILAGESEQFF. The CDR3 nucleotides read TGTGCCAGCAGTATTCTAGCGGGAGAGAGTGAGCAGTTCTTC.

V is TRBV5-1 and J is TRBJ2-1; 15 nucleotides agree with TRBD2. V dropped 4 bases and J dropped 9; count of bases not matched to a gene: 11. Germline V gives CDR1 SGHRS, CDR2 YFSETQ. The CDR3 is 17 residues long. For the CDR3, the DNA is TGCGCCAGCAGCCCCGGGACTAGCGGGGGGTCCTATAGTGAGCAGTTCTTC. It encodes CASSPGTSGGSYSEQFF. Complete variable domain (other parts from reference TRBV5-1 and TRBJ2-1): KAGVTQTPRYLIKTRGQQVTLSCSPISGHRSVSWYQQTPGQGLQFLFEYFSETQRNKGNFPGRFSGRQFSNSRSEMNVSTLELGDSALYLCASSPGTSGGSYSEQFFGPGTRLTVL.

This clone was counted a single time. The chain combines TRBV27 with TRBJ2-7, with 12 bases lining up with TRBD2. The CDR3 has 17 residues. Per germline, CDR1 MNHEY and CDR2 SMNVEV (reference sequence). The junction had 13 bases not matched to a gene; V was cut back by 5 bases and J by 5 bases. The CDR3 loop reads CASSRLTSGRLRDEQYF. In DNA form, the CDR3 reads TGTGCCAGCAGTCGCTTAACTAGCGGGAGGCTTCGGGACGAGCAGTACTTC.

V gene TRBV7-2 combines with J gene TRBJ1-5; D gene uncertain. The ends were cut back, 5 bases at V and 6 bases at J, with 11 bases in the middle. The CDR3 runs to 13 residues. In germline, CDR1 is SGHTA, CDR2 FQGNSA. The DNA for the CDR3 is TGTGCCAGCAGCCCGGAGGTCTTTCAGCCCCAGCATTTT. It yields the protein CASSPEVFQPQHF.

This chain joins TRBV9 and TRBJ2-2; D tentatively reads TRBD1 or TRBD2 (5 bases each). CDR1 is SGDLS, CDR2 YYNGEE, per germline. This CDR3 contains 14 residues. V was pared by 0 bases and J by 4 bases, with 7 bases between. The CDR3 DNA is TGTGCCAGCAGCGTAGGAGGGGCCACCGGGGAGCTGTTTTTT. Translating gives CASSVGGATGELFF.

The chain joins TRBV5-4 to TRBJ2-7, with D hard to call. V shed 4 bases and J shed 7 bases, with 9 bases lying between them. The CDR3 is 11 amino acids. From germline, CDR1 is SGHNT and CDR2 YYREEE (reference sequence). The CDR3 DNA sequence: TGTGCCAGCAGCACCCAACAGGAGCAGTACTTC. It codes for CASSTQQEQYF.

CDR3 residues: CASSLGAKETQYF. Here the CDR3 DNA reads TGTGCCAGCTCCCTAGGGGCCAAAGAGACCCAGTACTTC. The chain carries TRBV18 and TRBJ2-5; possibly TRBD1 for D (5 bases). CDR1 and CDR2 from the germline V gene are KGHSH and LQKENI. The CDR3 has 13 amino acids. V was clipped by 6 bases and J by 3 bases, with 11 bases between them. Full variable domain (outside the CDR3, taken from reference TRBV18 and TRBJ2-5): NAGVMQNPRHLVRRRGQEARLRCSPMKGHSHVYWYRQLPEEGLKFMVYLQKENIIDESGMPKERFSAEFPKEGPSILRIQQVVRGDSAAYFCASSLGAKETQYFGPGTRLLVL.

V usage is TRBV18 and J usage is TRBJ1-2; 11 bases agree with TRBD1. CDR1 KGHSH and CDR2 LQKENI come from the germline V gene. The junction had 5 bases not matched to a gene; V was cut back by 3 bases and J by 8 bases. The CDR3 contains 14 residues. The CDR3 loop is CASSPGQGAGGYTF. CDR3 nucleotides: TGTGCCAGCTCACCCGGACAGGGGGCAGGAGGCTACACCTTC.

This sequence joins TRBV30 and TRBJ2-5, with 7 positions matching TRBD1. V trimming: 8 bases; J trimming: 1 base; junction bases outside the gene matches: 10. This CDR3 comprises 14 residues. From germline, CDR1 is GTSNPN and CDR2 SVGIG (reference sequence). CDR3 amino acids: CASTGDRFQETQYF. In nucleotides, the CDR3 is TGTGCCAGTACAGGGGACCGCTTCCAAGAGACCCAGTACTTC.

This clone appeared a single time. The chain joins TRBV11-2 to TRBJ1-1; maybe TRBD1 (5 bases). V dropped 5 bases and J dropped 1 base, with 17 bases sitting between them. Germline CDR1 is SGHAT and CDR2 is FQNNGV. This CDR3 has 16 residues. CDR3 amino acids: CASSPPRIGGNTEAFF. In nucleotides, the CDR3 is TGTGCCAGCAGCCCTCCCAGGATTGGGGGGAACACTGAAGCTTTCTTT.

Of note for this clone: Compared with germline, one end of the junction differs, possibly owing to a read error. CDR3 region: CASSLSRGKQYF. The CDR3, as DNA: TGTGCCAGCAGCTTGAGCCGAGGCAAGCAGTACTTC. This chain uses TRBV5-1 with TRBJ2-7, with no clear D. The CDR3 sequence is 12 residues long. Per the germline V gene, CDR1 is SGHRS and CDR2 is YFSETQ. Filled out from reference TRBV5-1 and TRBJ2-7, the complete variable domain reads KAGVTQTPRYLIKTRGQQVTLSCSPISGHRSVSWYQQTPGQGLQFLFEYFSETQRNKGNFPGRFSGRQFSNSRSEMNVSTLELGDSALYLCASSLSRGKQYFGPGTRLTVT.

V is TRBV9 and J is TRBJ2-2; possible D gene TRBD1, 6 bases. V lost 3 bases and J lost 1, with 10 bases in between. Germline V lookup: CDR1 SGDLS, CDR2 YYNGEE. This CDR3 is built from 15 residues. For the CDR3, the DNA is TGTGCCAGCAGCGCCACAGGGCTGAACACCGGGGAGCTGTTTTTT. Amino acid sequence: CASSATGLNTGELFF.

The CDR3 sequence: CASSFDSYTISPLHF. In nucleotides, the CDR3 is TGTGCCAGCAGCTTCGACAGCTACACAATTTCACCCCTCCACTTT. The chain employs TRBV7-9 and TRBJ1-6, with a possible D match to TRBD1 (5 bases). Germline CDR1 and CDR2: SEHNR and FQNEAQ (reference sequence). Trimming stripped 3 bases from V and 9 bases from J, with 15 bases between. CDR3 length: 15 residues.

This clone was observed many times. This CDR3 reads CASLTDRTDTQYF. Here the CDR3 DNA reads TGTGCCAGCCTCACAGATAGAACAGATACGCAGTATTTT. This chain uses TRBV7-8 with TRBJ2-3; D is ambiguous. The CDR3 is made up of 13 amino acids. Germline-derived CDR1 and CDR2 are SGHVS and FQNEAQ. With 8 bases removed from V and 3 bases from J, the gap between germline ends came to 12 bases.

DNA for the CDR3: TGTGCCAGCAGCCAAGAGGCTCTGATGCCCGGAAACACCATATATTTT. This sequence encodes CASSQEALMPGNTIYF. The chain joins TRBV4-2 to TRBJ1-3; no firm D call. Germline CDR1 is LGHNA and CDR2 is YNFKEQ. The CDR3 consists of 16 residues. Trimming removed 0 bases at V and 4 bases at J, with 13 bases between.

This clone was seen more than once but under ten times. The chain combines TRBV2 with TRBJ1-1; D remains ambiguous. Looked up from germline, CDR1 is SNHLY and CDR2 is FYNNEI. The V end was cut by 7 bases, the J end by 5 bases, with 11 bases between. The CDR3 is 12 amino acids. This chain's CDR3 is CASTGAGTEAFF. As DNA, the CDR3 is TGTGCCAGCACGGGCGCGGGGACTGAAGCTTTCTTT. Variable domain in full (rest from reference TRBV2 and TRBJ1-1): EPEVTQTPSHQVTQMGQEVILRCVPISNHLYFYWYRQILGQKVEFLVSFYNNEISEKSEIFDDQFSVERPDGSNFTLKIRSTKLEDSAMYFCASTGAGTEAFFGQGTRLTVV.

The chain recombines TRBV5-1 with TRBJ2-2; no clear D gene. Trimming pared 0 bases from V and 6 bases from J, leaving 12 bases between. Looked up from germline, CDR1 is SGHRS and CDR2 is YFSETQ. This CDR3 is built from 15 residues. This CDR3 reads CASSLGPMSSGELFF. The CDR3, as DNA: TGCGCCAGCAGCTTGGGACCGATGAGCTCCGGGGAGCTGTTTTTT. Full variable domain (remainder filled in from reference TRBV5-1 and TRBJ2-2): KAGVTQTPRYLIKTRGQQVTLSCSPISGHRSVSWYQQTPGQGLQFLFEYFSETQRNKGNFPGRFSGRQFSNSRSEMNVSTLELGDSALYLCASSLGPMSSGELFFGEGSRLTVL.